What follows are 25 T cell receptor beta chains derived from one specimen sequenced in a study of T cell responses to AZD1222 COVID-19 vaccine. The method was immunoSEQ multiplex PCR; TCRdb's version includes in-frame clones alone and lacks a portion of them. The sample shows about 120,000 clones, 85% to 95% of them seen only once. The source material was peripheral blood, sampled on day 0 of AZD1222 vaccination. The receptors were gathered from an adult in good health.

The gene calls are TRBV30 and TRBJ1-2, with D tentatively TRBD1 (6 bases). The V gene's germline CDR1 is GTSNPN and CDR2 SVGIG (reference sequence). The CDR3 runs to 13 residues. V was pared by 3 bases and J by 4 bases, with 12 bases between. The CDR3 is CAWSPQGSYGYTF. The DNA of the CDR3 is TGTGCCTGGAGCCCCCAGGGGAGCTATGGCTACACCTTC. Using reference TRBV30 and TRBJ1-2 for the parts outside the CDR3, the full variable domain is SQTIHQWPATLVQPVGSPLSLECTVEGTSNPNLYWYRQAAGRGLQLLFYSVGIGQISSEVPQNLSASRPQDRQFILSSKKLLLSDSGFYLCAWSPQGSYGYTFGSGTRLTVV.

This clone was counted once. The chain has TRBV6-1 and TRBJ1-2; D unresolved. Trimming shortened V by 0 bases and J by 6 bases, and 26 bases separated the two germline ends. Germline loops: CDR1 MNHNS, CDR2 SASEGT. The length of the CDR3 is 19 residues. CDR3 DNA: TGTGCCAGCAGTGAAGCGCTATCACAAGGTCTGGGGTCCCCGGATGGCTACACCTTC. Its protein is CASSEALSQGLGSPDGYTF.

The chain employs TRBV7-9 and TRBJ2-5, with D tentatively TRBD2 (5 bases). In germline, CDR1 is SEHNR, CDR2 FQNEAQ (reference sequence). Trimming pared 5 bases from V and 3 bases from J, leaving 13 bases between. The CDR3 spans 14 residues. The CDR3 nucleotides read TGTGCCAGCAGCAAAGCTCGGGAAGAAGAGACCCAGTACTTC. This encodes CASSKAREEETQYF.

The V call is TRBV6-5, the J call TRBJ2-3, with D unresolved. Deletions cut 2 bases from V and 0 bases from J, with 12 bases between. The CDR3 contains 16 residues. Germline lookup yields CDR1 MNHEY and CDR2 SVGAGI. The CDR3 loop is CASSYLPLTSTDTQYF. The CDR3, as DNA: TGTGCCAGCAGTTACCTCCCGCTGACAAGCACAGATACGCAGTATTTT.

This chain links TRBV19 with TRBJ1-1; D gene ambiguous. This CDR3 contains 16 residues. V was clipped by 5 bases and J by 1 base, with 17 bases between them. The germline gives CDR1 LNHDA, CDR2 SQIVND (reference sequence). CDR3 sequence: CASSSPGWYGNTEAFF. The CDR3 DNA reads as TGTGCCAGTAGTTCCCCTGGATGGTATGGGAACACTGAAGCTTTCTTT.

The V gene is TRBV2, the J gene TRBJ2-1, with 10 bases aligning to TRBD2. Germline loops: CDR1 SNHLY, CDR2 FYNNEI. The ends lost 4 bases at V and 6 bases at J; junction bases unmatched: 3. The CDR3 runs 14 residues. CDR3 residues: CASSGSGGANEQFF. In DNA form, the CDR3 reads TGTGCCAGCAGTGGAAGCGGGGGGGCCAATGAGCAGTTCTTC.

The chain combines TRBV5-1 with TRBJ1-2; TRBD1 aligns across 7 bases. Trimming removed 4 bases from V and 0 bases from J; junction bases left unmatched: 3. The CDR3 has 14 amino acids. Germline assignment: CDR1 SGHRS and CDR2 YFSETQ. This CDR3 is CASSPTGSNYGYTF. CDR3 DNA: TGCGCCAGCAGCCCGACAGGGTCTAACTATGGCTACACCTTC.

The gene calls are TRBV5-5 and TRBJ1-5; the D is unclear. The germline V and J ends were trimmed by 0 bases and 1 base, with 8 bases remaining between them. CDR3 length equals 15 residues. The V gene's germline CDR1 is SGHKS and CDR2 YYEKEE (reference sequence). This chain's CDR3 is CASSLEQLSNQPQHF. The DNA of the CDR3 is TGTGCCAGCAGCTTGGAACAGTTGAGCAATCAGCCCCAGCATTTT. Using reference TRBV5-5 and TRBJ1-5 for the parts outside the CDR3, the full variable domain is DAGVTQSPTHLIKTRGQQVTLRCSPISGHKSVSWYQQVLGQGPQFIFQYYEKEERGRGNFPDRFSARQFPNYSSELNVNALLLGDSALYLCASSLEQLSNQPQHFGDGTRLSIL.

V usage is TRBV3-1 (or the pseudogene TRBV3-2) and J usage is TRBJ2-5, with 8 nucleotides matching TRBD2. The CDR3 is made up of 15 amino acids. Germline lookup yields CDR1 LGHDT and CDR2 YNNKEL (reference sequence). V shed 4 bases, J shed 5 bases, and the junction held 9 bases outside the gene matches. The CDR3 loop reads CASSLQAGAGETQYF. For the CDR3, the DNA is TGTGCCAGCAGCCTCCAAGCGGGGGCGGGGGAGACCCAGTACTTC.

This sequence joins TRBV18 and TRBJ1-1, with D tentatively TRBD1 (5 bases). V shed 4 bases and J shed 6 bases, with 9 bases lying between them. CDR1 KGHSH and CDR2 LQKENI come from the germline V gene. The CDR3 is 12 residues long. CDR3 nucleotides: TGTGCCAGCTCACAGCAGGGTCCTGAAGCTTTCTTT. As protein: CASSQQGPEAFF.

This chain joins TRBV9 and TRBJ1-4, with D maybe TRBD1 (6 bases). The CDR3 has 16 amino acids. Germline V CDR1 and CDR2: SGDLS, YYNGEE. Trimming left V 3 bases short and J 4 bases short, with 16 bases between. The CDR3 protein is CASSEGTSNVNEKLFF. The CDR3 nucleotides are TGTGCCAGCAGCGAAGGGACATCGAACGTTAATGAAAAACTGTTTTTT.

The J gene is TRBJ1-4, the V gene TRBV18; no clear D. This CDR3 contains 16 residues. Germline V lookup: CDR1 KGHSH, CDR2 LQKENI. The ends were cut back, 1 base at V and 8 bases at J, with 17 bases in the middle. The CDR3 DNA reads TGTGCCAGCTCACCACGTTCGACCTCACACGGAGAAAAACTGTTTTTT. It codes for CASSPRSTSHGEKLFF.

This clone ranks as medium-sized. The rearrangement joins TRBV6-1 to TRBJ2-5, with TRBD2 matching over 12 bases. Germline CDR1 is MNHNS and CDR2 is SASEGT. V lost 2 bases to trimming and J lost 2 bases; unmatched junction nucleotides: 0. The CDR3 contains 15 residues. The CDR3 coding sequence is TGTGCCAGCAGTGAACTAGCGGGGGGGCAAGAGACCCAGTACTTC. This sequence encodes CASSELAGGQETQYF.

This chain links TRBV9 with TRBJ2-1; D may be TRBD1 or TRBD2 (5 bases each). CDR3 length equals 17 residues. Germline lookup yields CDR1 SGDLS and CDR2 YYNGEE. Trimming took off 0 bases at V and 7 bases at J, with 20 bases between the two ends. CDR3 nucleotide sequence: TGTGCCAGCAGCGTAGCTACTCAGGGACCCTCTGGGAATGAGCAGTTCTTC. This encodes CASSVATQGPSGNEQFF.

The chain links TRBV24-1 to TRBJ2-1; 9 bases map to TRBD2. With V trimmed by 4 bases and J by 9 bases, 12 bases remained unmatched. This CDR3 has 16 residues. Germline V gives CDR1 KGHDR, CDR2 SFDVKD. The CDR3 loop reads CATSDPTPGLATEQFF. DNA for the CDR3: TGTGCCACCAGTGACCCAACTCCGGGACTAGCCACTGAGCAGTTCTTC.

The genes are TRBV5-6 and TRBJ1-2, with D unclear. V was cut by 3 bases and J by 4 bases, with 13 bases left in between. CDR1 is SGHDT and CDR2 is YYEEEE in the germline V gene. The CDR3 covers 14 residues. The CDR3: CASSSKGGGYGYTF. The CDR3 DNA is TGTGCCAGCAGCTCTAAGGGAGGCGGCTATGGCTACACCTTC.

This rearrangement joins TRBV18 to TRBJ1-2; tentatively, D is TRBD1 (6 bases). Germline CDR1 reads KGHSH; CDR2 reads LQKENI. The germline V and J ends were trimmed by 6 bases and 4 bases, with 27 bases remaining between them. The CDR3 runs to 18 residues. The CDR3 here is CASSPAQVTGLSFYGYTF. The DNA for the CDR3 is TGTGCCAGCTCCCCGGCACAAGTGACAGGCCTCTCCTTCTATGGCTACACCTTC. The whole variable domain, filled in from reference TRBV18 and TRBJ1-2, reads NAGVMQNPRHLVRRRGQEARLRCSPMKGHSHVYWYRQLPEEGLKFMVYLQKENIIDESGMPKERFSAEFPKEGPSILRIQQVVRGDSAAYFCASSPAQVTGLSFYGYTFGSGTRLTVV.

The chain employs TRBV6-1 and TRBJ1-5; a weak D match, TRBD1 (5 bases). This CDR3 spans 14 amino acids. V was shortened by 2 bases and J by 3 bases, with 8 bases between the two germline ends. The germline V gene encodes CDR1 MNHNS and CDR2 SASEGT. The CDR3 loop is CASSEQGVNQPQHF. CDR3 bases: TGTGCCAGCAGTGAACAGGGAGTCAATCAGCCCCAGCATTTT.

The genes are TRBV28 and TRBJ1-1; D is ambiguous. Germline V gene sequence: CDR1 MDHEN, CDR2 SYDVKM. The CDR3 totals 14 residues. Between the trimmed V and J ends, which lost 2 bases and 1 base, there was a span of 8 bases. The CDR3 sequence is CASSLPTTNTEAFF. DNA for the CDR3: TGTGCCAGCAGTTTACCAACAACGAACACTGAAGCTTTCTTT.

The rearrangement links TRBV6-1 to TRBJ2-6; D is unclear. The CDR3 is 15 amino acids. Trimming stripped 2 bases from V and 2 bases from J, with 7 bases between. The germline V gene has CDR1 MNHNS and CDR2 SASEGT. This CDR3 reads CASSEPVPGANVLTF. DNA of the CDR3: TGTGCCAGCAGTGAACCGGTACCTGGGGCCAACGTCCTGACTTTC.

The rearrangement uses TRBV29-1 and TRBJ1-2, with TRBD1 matching over 8 bases. J was trimmed by 6 bases and V by 7 bases; bases with no gene match: 13. The germline V gene has CDR1 SQVTM and CDR2 ANQGSEA. The CDR3 has 14 residues. DNA of the CDR3: TGCAGCGCTGCCAGGGGGCTCTTTGGGGATGGCTACACCTTC. It translates to CSAARGLFGDGYTF.

The chain carries TRBV18 and TRBJ1-1, with TRBD1 matching 7 bases. In germline, CDR1 is KGHSH, CDR2 LQKENI. V trimming: 1 base; J trimming: 5 bases; junction bases outside the gene matches: 7. The CDR3 loop spans 15 amino acids. CDR3 protein: CASSPRGTAGTEAFF. The CDR3 region has the DNA TGTGCCAGCTCACCACGTGGGACAGCGGGGACTGAAGCTTTCTTT. Supplemented by reference TRBV18 and TRBJ1-1, the full variable domain reads NAGVMQNPRHLVRRRGQEARLRCSPMKGHSHVYWYRQLPEEGLKFMVYLQKENIIDESGMPKERFSAEFPKEGPSILRIQQVVRGDSAAYFCASSPRGTAGTEAFFGQGTRLTVV.

The gene calls are TRBV28 and TRBJ2-5; either TRBD1 or TRBD2 may fit D (5 bases each). The V and J ends lost 10 bases and 4 bases respectively, with 16 bases between them. Germline loops: CDR1 MDHEN, CDR2 SYDVKM. The CDR3 spans 13 residues. CDR3 sequence: CAIENSGTETQYF. As DNA, the CDR3 is TGTGCCATCGAAAACTCCGGGACAGAGACCCAGTACTTC.

V usage is TRBV30 and J usage is TRBJ1-2, with D possibly matching TRBD1 (5 bases). V was trimmed by 2 bases and J by 7 bases, leaving 11 bases between them. This CDR3 has 12 residues. Germline assignment: CDR1 GTSNPN and CDR2 SVGIG (reference sequence). Here the CDR3 reads CAWSTGGPGYTF. In DNA, the CDR3 is TGTGCCTGGAGTACAGGAGGTCCTGGCTACACCTTC. The variable domain in full, completed from reference TRBV30 and TRBJ1-2, reads SQTIHQWPATLVQPVGSPLSLECTVEGTSNPNLYWYRQAAGRGLQLLFYSVGIGQISSEVPQNLSASRPQDRQFILSSKKLLLSDSGFYLCAWSTGGPGYTFGSGTRLTVV.

This chain joins TRBV10-3 and TRBJ2-3, with 8 bases aligning to TRBD2. The junction had 17 bases not matched to a gene; V was cut back by 8 bases and J by 4 bases. Germline V gene sequence: CDR1 ENHRY, CDR2 SYGVKD. The CDR3 contains 17 residues. Written as DNA, the CDR3 is TGTGCCATCTCGAACCACCTCGCGGGGGGTCCCGCAGATACGCAGTATTTT. Its translation is CAISNHLAGGPADTQYF.